This TCR beta chain derives from a study of spatial heterogeneity in lung cancer. V was clipped by 0 bases and J by 2 bases, with 14 bases between them. The CDR3 covers 15 residues. Germline V gene sequence: CDR1 DFQATT, CDR2 SNEGSKA (reference sequence). This clonotype was observed a few times. Its antigen is currently unknown. This sample's time point: sample taken at primary tumor resection. The study sequenced unsorted whole RNA from tumor, nontumor lung or frozen PBMC. TCRdb ran MiXCR on the 5' RACE reads and lists one entry per CDR3 protein. The table lists 45,000 to 55,000 distinct CDR3 sequences, around 5.2% of them singletons. Study outcomes and limitations: Ubiquitous expanded tumor TCRs were observed in blood more at resection than follow-up.

The material was PBMCs, obtained at surgery. The chain joins TRBV20-1 to TRBJ2-7; possible D gene TRBD2, 6 bases. This clonotype was sampled from a male donor with early-stage non-small cell lung cancer. CDR3 nucleotide sequence: TGCAGTGCTAGAGATTTAGGTAGCGGAGCCTACGAGCAGTACTTC. This codes for CSARDLGSGAYEQYF.